These 8 T cell receptor beta chains came from one sample sequenced in a study of CD8 T cells in Susac syndrome. The RNA input was roughly 0.45 to 1 ug, and it was reverse transcribed with random hexamers. TCRdb ran MiXCR on the immunoSEQ multiplex PCR reads and lists one entry per CDR3 protein. Of about 140,000 distinct CDR3 sequences detected, over 90% appear once; the ten largest clones hold more than 0.11%. Sequences were obtained from CD4+ T cells from PBMCs. The receptor set was obtained from a human donor with Susac syndrome.

The rearrangement uses TRBV10-3 and TRBJ1-2, with 8 bases that match TRBD1. Germline loops: CDR1 ENHRY, CDR2 SYGVKD. The J segment lost 2 bases and the V segment lost 6 bases, leaving 2 bases of the junction unmatched. The CDR3 is 13 residues long. The CDR3 nucleotides are TGTGCCATCAGCGGGGACAGGAACTATGGCTACACCTTC. Encoded protein: CAISGDRNYGYTF.

This clonotype was recorded only once. The rearrangement joins TRBV9 to TRBJ1-2, with D possibly being TRBD1 (5 bases). The CDR3 totals 13 residues. Between the trimmed V and J ends, which lost 3 bases and 3 bases, there was a span of 9 bases. Germline values: CDR1 SGDLS, CDR2 YYNGEE. CDR3 DNA: TGTGCCAGCAGCGGTCAGGGCTACTATGGCTACACCTTC. It is translated as CASSGQGYYGYTF.

The chain joins TRBV24-1 to TRBJ2-1, with a weak D call TRBD2 (6 bases). Germline lookup yields CDR1 KGHDR and CDR2 SFDVKD. The CDR3 length is 14 residues. V lost 3 bases, J lost 6 bases, and 11 bases lay in between. CDR3 sequence reads: CATSDPGERNEQFF. The DNA of the CDR3 is TGTGCCACCAGTGATCCGGGAGAGCGCAATGAGCAGTTCTTC.

J is TRBJ2-6 and V is TRBV7-3; 7 bases agree with TRBD1. This CDR3 region has 15 residues. Trimming removed 6 bases from V and 2 bases from J; junction bases left unmatched: 4. The germline gives CDR1 SGHTA, CDR2 FQGTGA. In DNA, the CDR3 is TGTGCCAGCAGGCCCACAGGGGCTGGGGCCAACGTCCTGACTTTC. Translation gives CASRPTGAGANVLTF.

The genes are TRBV2 and TRBJ1-1; D is ambiguous. Germline assignment: CDR1 SNHLY and CDR2 FYNNEI. The CDR3 covers 12 residues. Trimming removed 5 bases from V and 11 bases from J, with 15 bases in between. The CDR3 coding sequence is TGTGCCAGCAGTCCGCGGACCCGGAGGGCTTTCTTT. This encodes CASSPRTRRAFF.

The V call is TRBV20-1, the J call TRBJ1-2, with D tentatively TRBD1 (6 bases). Germline V gives CDR1 DFQATT, CDR2 SNEGSKA (reference sequence). CDR3 length: 15 residues. Trimming left V 5 bases short and J 2 bases short, with 18 bases between. CDR3 coding DNA: TGCAGTGCTCGTGACCTCAGGGGAGGAAACTATGGCTACACCTTC. It yields the protein CSARDLRGGNYGYTF.

The genes are TRBV18 and TRBJ1-1; D is unclear. This CDR3 is built from 12 residues. Deletions cut 5 bases from V and 1 base from J, with 5 bases between. Germline V gives CDR1 KGHSH, CDR2 LQKENI. The CDR3 region is CASSAANTEAFF. CDR3 in DNA: TGTGCCAGCTCAGCGGCGAACACTGAAGCTTTCTTT.

J is TRBJ2-7 and V is TRBV12-3 or TRBV12-4; TRBD1 matches at 9 bases. The ends lost 5 bases at V and 4 bases at J; junction bases unmatched: 18. This CDR3 region has 18 residues. The CDR3 coding sequence is TGTGCCAGCAGTGCAGACTGGCAAACAGGGGGCTTTTCGTACGAGCAGTACTTC. Its translation is CASSADWQTGGFSYEQYF.